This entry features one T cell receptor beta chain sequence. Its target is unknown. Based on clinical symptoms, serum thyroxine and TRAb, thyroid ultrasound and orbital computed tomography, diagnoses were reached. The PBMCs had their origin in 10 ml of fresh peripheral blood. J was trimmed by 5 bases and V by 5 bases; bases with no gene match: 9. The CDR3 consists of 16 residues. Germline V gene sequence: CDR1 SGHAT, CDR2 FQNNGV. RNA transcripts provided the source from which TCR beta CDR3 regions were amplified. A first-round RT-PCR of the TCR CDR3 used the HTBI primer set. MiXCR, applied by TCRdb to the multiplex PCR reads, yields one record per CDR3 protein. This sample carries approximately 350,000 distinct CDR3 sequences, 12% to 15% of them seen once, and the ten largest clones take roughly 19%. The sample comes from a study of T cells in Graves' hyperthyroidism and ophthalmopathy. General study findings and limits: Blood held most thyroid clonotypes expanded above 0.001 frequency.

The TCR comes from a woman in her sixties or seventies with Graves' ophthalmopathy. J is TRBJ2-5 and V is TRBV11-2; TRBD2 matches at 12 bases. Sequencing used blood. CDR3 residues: CASSPWTSGTGETQYF. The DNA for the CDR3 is TGTGCCAGCAGCCCCTGGACTAGCGGGACAGGGGAGACCCAGTACTTC.